This TCR beta chain was sequenced for a study of T cell responses to AZD1222 COVID-19 vaccine. Study-wide findings and caveats: Breadth and depth of Spike-specific TCRs rose after two AZD1222 doses.

The method was immunoSEQ multiplex PCR; TCRdb's version includes in-frame clones alone and lacks a portion of them. The repertoire holds fewer than 85,000 clones, with about nine tenths as singletons. Per the germline V gene, CDR1 is MNHNS and CDR2 is SASEGT. With 4 bases removed from V and 5 bases from J, the gap between germline ends came to 20 bases. The CDR3 extends over 16 amino acids. Points on this clone: What it recognizes is unknown.

The receptor comes from an adult who received the AZD1222 COVID-19 vaccine. The genes are TRBV6-1 and TRBJ1-2; tentative D call: TRBD1 (5 bases). The sequenced sample was peripheral blood, obtained 28 days after the second AZD1222 dose. In DNA, the CDR3 is TGTGCCAGCAGTGTGAGTATCGGGACTGTAATGTATGGCTACACCTTC. Protein product: CASSVSIGTVMYGYTF.